Listed below are T cell receptor beta chains from one sample, sequenced in a study of CD4 T cells in relation to SARS-CoV-2 and coronaviruses. The repertoire was sequenced with immunoSEQ multiplex PCR; TCRdb's copy has only in-frame clones and lacks some. The table records 58,000 or so clones, roughly 94% of them present only once. The sequencing sample was made of naive CD4+ T cells from PBMCs. All receptors derive from an adult with COVID-19. The CDR3 runs from the conserved cysteine through the conserved F or W. The order of the fields is V gene, D gene, J gene, CDR3 DNA, CDR3 protein. The D gene is left open where the match is weak.

v_gene: TRBV10-3
d_gene: NA
j_gene: TRBJ1-1
CDR3nt: TGTGCCATCAGTGAATCGGACTCGAACACTGAAGCTTTCTTT
CDR3aa: CAISESDSNTEAFF

v_gene: TRBV7-9
d_gene: NA
j_gene: TRBJ2-7
CDR3nt: TGTGCCAGCACCTCAGAGGACGAGCAGTACTTC
CDR3aa: CASTSEDEQYF

v_gene: TRBV30
d_gene: NA
j_gene: TRBJ1-5
CDR3nt: TGTGCCTGGAGTGTTAGACCGCTCAATCAGCCCCAGCATTTT
CDR3aa: CAWSVRPLNQPQHF

v_gene: TRBV9
d_gene: NA
j_gene: TRBJ2-2
CDR3nt: TGTGCCAGCAGACCGACTTTAGCCGGGGAGCTGTTTTTT
CDR3aa: CASRPTLAGELFF

v_gene: TRBV9
d_gene: TRBD1
j_gene: TRBJ2-7
CDR3nt: TGTGCCAGCAGCGTACGGACAGGGGGTCGGGAGCAGTACTTC
CDR3aa: CASSVRTGGREQYF

v_gene: TRBV3-1/TRBV3-2
d_gene: NA
j_gene: TRBJ2-1
CDR3nt: TGTGCCAGCAGCCAAGGGGCATTTGGAGGGGATGAGCAGTTCTTC
CDR3aa: CASSQGAFGGDEQFF

v_gene: TRBV5-1
d_gene: NA
j_gene: TRBJ1-2
CDR3nt: TGCGCCAGCAGGTACATGTGGGAGTCTAACTATGGCTACACCTTC
CDR3aa: CASRYMWESNYGYTF

v_gene: TRBV5-4
d_gene: TRBD1
j_gene: TRBJ2-5
CDR3nt: TGTGCCAGCGGCCGGGACAGCCAAGAGACCCAGTACTTC
CDR3aa: CASGRDSQETQYF

v_gene: TRBV18
d_gene: NA
j_gene: TRBJ2-5
CDR3nt: TGTGCCAGCTCACCCTCAAAGGAGACCCAGTACTTC
CDR3aa: CASSPSKETQYF

v_gene: TRBV9
d_gene: NA
j_gene: TRBJ2-3
CDR3nt: TGTGCCAGCAGCGTAGGAACTAACACAGATACGCAGTATTTT
CDR3aa: CASSVGTNTDTQYF

v_gene: TRBV10-2
d_gene: TRBD2
j_gene: TRBJ2-2
CDR3nt: TGCGCCAGCAGCACTAGCGGGAGTCGGACCGGGGAGCTGTTTTTT
CDR3aa: CASSTSGSRTGELFF

v_gene: TRBV6-5
d_gene: NA
j_gene: TRBJ2-3
CDR3nt: TGTGCCAGTTGCTTTAGTTTCACAGATACGCAGTATTTT
CDR3aa: CASCFSFTDTQYF

v_gene: TRBV18
d_gene: NA
j_gene: TRBJ1-1
CDR3nt: TGTGCCAGCTCACCTTCACAGGGCGTGAACACTGAAGCTTTCTTT
CDR3aa: CASSPSQGVNTEAFF

v_gene: TRBV20-1
d_gene: TRBD2
j_gene: TRBJ2-1
CDR3nt: TGCAGTGCTAGTCGCCTAGCGGTCTCCTACAATGAGCAGTTCTTC
CDR3aa: CSASRLAVSYNEQFF

v_gene: TRBV11-1
d_gene: TRBD2
j_gene: TRBJ2-7
CDR3nt: TGTGCCAGCAGCTTACCGGGACTAGCGGGAGGACGCGAGCAGTACTTC
CDR3aa: CASSLPGLAGGREQYF

v_gene: TRBV6-5
d_gene: NA
j_gene: TRBJ2-3
CDR3nt: TGTGCCAGCAGTTACCGGGCCCGTGAAGATACGCAGTATTTT
CDR3aa: CASSYRAREDTQYF

v_gene: TRBV5-1
d_gene: TRBD2
j_gene: TRBJ2-1
CDR3nt: TGCGCCAGCAGCTTGGTGGCCGGCGGGGGGGGTGAGCAGTTCTTC
CDR3aa: CASSLVAGGGGEQFF